This T cell receptor beta chain was obtained from a study of cytomegalovirus exposure and HLA in healthy donors. Primers for the PCR totalled 60 Vbeta and 13 Jbeta. Method: immunoSEQ multiplex PCR; TCRdb's copy keeps in-frame clones and lacks some. The sample holds tens of thousands of clones, 73% seen once. This clone was found once. This TCR was sampled from a man aged 45-60 years in good health and CMV-seronegative. The specimen was PBMCs.

The CDR3 bases are TGTGCCAGTAGTCGGGCAACAGGCGTCACTAGCACAGATACGCAGTATTTT. Translating it yields CASSRATGVTSTDTQYF. V gene TRBV19 combines with J gene TRBJ2-3, with D tentatively TRBD1 (5 bases). This CDR3 region has 17 residues. Germline V lookup: CDR1 LNHDA, CDR2 SQIVND (reference sequence). Trimming removed 5 bases at V and 0 bases at J, with 18 bases between.